This T cell receptor beta chain was captured by sequencing in a study of cytomegalovirus exposure and HLA in healthy donors. Notes on the study in general: TCR beta V- and J-gene trimming, according to a later analysis, was linked to a missense DCLRE1C variant. Per published accounts, TCR beta sequences correctly predicted the HLA-A and HLA-B alleles of most subjects.

V lost 1 base and J lost 0, with 8 bases in between. Per the germline V gene, CDR1 is SGHNT and CDR2 is YYREEE (reference sequence). The CDR3 has 15 amino acids. As concerns this clone: Its antigen is unidentified.

It was with 60 Vbeta and 13 Jbeta primers that the PCR ran. Original handling: In a later analysis, of 79 million or so unique beta chains, roughly 10 million appeared in at least two donors. Libraries were prepared by immunoSEQ multiplex PCR; TCRdb keeps only in-frame clonotypes and omits some of them. V, J and clone size are those of that table, while D and trimming were read from the DNA. The repertoire holds 150,000 to 180,000 clones, with 60% to 85% as singletons. The clonotype was recovered from a woman in her forties in good health and CMV-seronegative. The sample taken for sequencing was PBMCs. V and J are TRBV5-4 and TRBJ2-1; D remains unclear. CDR3 in DNA: TGTGCCAGCAGCTTGCAGGTCCTCTCCTACAATGAGCAGTTCTTC. Its translation is CASSLQVLSYNEQFF.